This record covers a single T cell receptor (beta chain). The antigen is not known. Together with a sample-barcoded 5' primer, a J-beta primer mix was included in a second PCR lasting about 6 to 11 cycles. TCRdb processed the 5' RACE reads anew with MiXCR; each CDR3 protein has one entry. Among roughly 1.6 million distinct CDR3 sequences listed, roughly 30% were seen once. The germline gives CDR1 DFQATT, CDR2 SNEGSKA (reference sequence). Trimming removed 3 bases from V and 9 bases from J, with 9 bases in between. This CDR3 contains 11 residues. These data belong to a study of blood T cells in healthy people across ages. Overall study results and limits: The fall in TCR beta diversity per million T cells was roughly linear with age.

The source material was blood. The receptor's source is a woman aged 25-40 years in good health. V and J are TRBV20-1 and TRBJ2-1; D is undetermined. The CDR3 sequence is CSARTQTEQFF. CDR3 bases: TGCAGTGCTAGGACCCAAACTGAGCAGTTCTTC.